This T cell receptor (beta chain) was recovered during a study of blood T cell repertoires in COVID-19. Study details: Spain, Italy and the United States supplied samples that represented acute and convalescent COVID-19. PBMCs, B-cell-depleted T cells, or T cells provided the cDNA or gDNA that made up the material.

V lost 6 bases to trimming and J lost 2 bases; unmatched junction nucleotides: 11. The CDR3 has 16 residues. CDR1 and CDR2 (germline): LNHDA, SQIVND (reference sequence). This clone was picked up one time. As handled by the study authors: The authors estimated nucleated cell counts from reference gene primer amplification. Some clones are missing from TCRdb's copy, which holds only in-frame ones; the method was immunoSEQ multiplex PCR. V and J calls plus clone size are reproduced from that table; the DNA served to infer D and trimming. The repertoire has fewer than 95,000 clones, approximately 90% of them found once; the top ten carry 27%.

The clonotype comes from a man over 45 with active or convalescent COVID-19. The sequenced sample was peripheral blood. The gene calls are TRBV19 and TRBJ1-1; 8 nucleotides match TRBD1. The CDR3 protein is CASRDLLGQGNTEAFF. The CDR3 DNA is TGTGCCAGTAGAGACCTCCTTGGACAGGGCAACACTGAAGCTTTCTTT.